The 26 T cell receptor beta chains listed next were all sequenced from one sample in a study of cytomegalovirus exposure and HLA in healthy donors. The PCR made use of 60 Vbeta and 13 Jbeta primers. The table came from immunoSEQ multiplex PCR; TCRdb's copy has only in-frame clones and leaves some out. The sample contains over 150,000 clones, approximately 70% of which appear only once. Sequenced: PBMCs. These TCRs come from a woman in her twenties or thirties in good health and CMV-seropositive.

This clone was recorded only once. CDR3 residues: CASSFGVRTASYEQYF. The CDR3 coding sequence is TGTGCCAGCAGCTTCGGGGTAAGGACAGCCTCCTACGAGCAGTACTTC. The chain has TRBV11-2 and TRBJ2-7, with TRBD1 as a possible D gene (6 bases). V was clipped by 3 bases and J by 0 bases, with 15 bases between them. The germline V gene has CDR1 SGHAT and CDR2 FQNNGV. The CDR3 covers 16 residues.

CDR3 coding DNA: TGTGCCAGCAGTTACGGGCAGGACACTGAAGCTTTCTTT. Protein sequence: CASSYGQDTEAFF. The J gene is TRBJ1-1, the V gene TRBV6-5; no definite D call. The CDR3 contains 13 residues. The ends were cut back, 2 bases at V and 3 bases at J, with 7 bases in the middle. Germline V CDR1 and CDR2: MNHEY, SVGAGI.

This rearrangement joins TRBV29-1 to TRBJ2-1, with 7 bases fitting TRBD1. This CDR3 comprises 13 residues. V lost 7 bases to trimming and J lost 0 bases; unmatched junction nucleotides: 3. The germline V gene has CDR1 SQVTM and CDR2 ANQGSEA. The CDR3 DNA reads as TGCAGCGCCCGGGACAGCTCCTACAATGAGCAGTTCTTC. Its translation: CSARDSSYNEQFF.

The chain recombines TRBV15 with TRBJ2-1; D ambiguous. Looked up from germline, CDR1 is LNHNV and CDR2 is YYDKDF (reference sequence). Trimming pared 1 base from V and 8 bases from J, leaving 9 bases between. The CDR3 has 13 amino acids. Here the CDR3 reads CATSRVGWDEQFF. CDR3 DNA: TGTGCCACCAGCAGAGTGGGCTGGGATGAGCAGTTCTTC.

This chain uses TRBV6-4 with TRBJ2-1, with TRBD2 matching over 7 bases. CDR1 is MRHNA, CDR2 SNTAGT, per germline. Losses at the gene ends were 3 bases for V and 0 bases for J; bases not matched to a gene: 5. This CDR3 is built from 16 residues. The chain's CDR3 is CASSESGRASYNEQFF. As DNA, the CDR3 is TGTGCCAGCAGTGAGTCAGGGAGGGCCTCCTACAATGAGCAGTTCTTC.

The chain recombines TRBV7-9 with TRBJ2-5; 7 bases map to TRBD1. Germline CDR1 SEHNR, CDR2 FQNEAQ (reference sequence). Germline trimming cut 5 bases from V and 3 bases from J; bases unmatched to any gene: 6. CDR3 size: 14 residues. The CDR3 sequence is CASSRQGFEETQYF. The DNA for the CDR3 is TGTGCCAGCAGCCGACAGGGTTTCGAAGAGACCCAGTACTTC.

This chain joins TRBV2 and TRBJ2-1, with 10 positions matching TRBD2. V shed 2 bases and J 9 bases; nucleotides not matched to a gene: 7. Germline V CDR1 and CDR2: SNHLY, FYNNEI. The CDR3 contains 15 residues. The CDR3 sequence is CASSEIAGGQAEQFF. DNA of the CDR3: TGTGCCAGCAGTGAAATAGCGGGGGGCCAGGCTGAGCAGTTCTTC.

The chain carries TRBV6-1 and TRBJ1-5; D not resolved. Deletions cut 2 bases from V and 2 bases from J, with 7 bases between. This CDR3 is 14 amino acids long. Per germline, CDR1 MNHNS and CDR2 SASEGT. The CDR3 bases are TGTGCCAGCAGTGAAACGAGTGGCAATCAGCCCCAGCATTTT. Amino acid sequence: CASSETSGNQPQHF.

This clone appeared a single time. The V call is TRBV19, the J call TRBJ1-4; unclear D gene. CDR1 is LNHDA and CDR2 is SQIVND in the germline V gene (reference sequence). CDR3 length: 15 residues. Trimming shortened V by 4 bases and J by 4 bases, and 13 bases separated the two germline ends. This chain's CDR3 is CASSTSGSGNEKLFF. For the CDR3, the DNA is TGTGCCAGTAGTACCTCCGGGTCGGGTAATGAAAAACTGTTTTTT.

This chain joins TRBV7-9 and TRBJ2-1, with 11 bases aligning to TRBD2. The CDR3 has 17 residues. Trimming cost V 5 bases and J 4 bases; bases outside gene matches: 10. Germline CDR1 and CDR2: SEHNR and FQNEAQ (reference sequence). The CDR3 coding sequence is TGTGCCAGCAGCCCCCTTCCCGGGACTAGCGGTTACAATGAGCAGTTCTTC. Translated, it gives CASSPLPGTSGYNEQFF.

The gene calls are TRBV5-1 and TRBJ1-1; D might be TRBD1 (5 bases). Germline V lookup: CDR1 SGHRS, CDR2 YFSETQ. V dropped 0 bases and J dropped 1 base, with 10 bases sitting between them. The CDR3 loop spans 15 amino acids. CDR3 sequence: CASSLGDLPNTEAFF. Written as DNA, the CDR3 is TGCGCCAGCAGCTTGGGGGACTTACCGAACACTGAAGCTTTCTTT.

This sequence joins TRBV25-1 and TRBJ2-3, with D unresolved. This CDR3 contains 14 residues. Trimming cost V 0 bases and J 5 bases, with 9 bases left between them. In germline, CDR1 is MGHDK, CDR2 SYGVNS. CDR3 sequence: CASSEYEELDTQYF. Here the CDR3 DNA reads TGTGCCAGCAGTGAATATGAAGAGTTAGATACGCAGTATTTT.

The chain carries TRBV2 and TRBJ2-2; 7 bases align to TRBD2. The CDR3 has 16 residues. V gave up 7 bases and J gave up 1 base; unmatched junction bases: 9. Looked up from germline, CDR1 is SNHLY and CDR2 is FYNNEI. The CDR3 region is CASTSRASGNTGELFF. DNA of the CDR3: TGTGCCAGCACCTCTCGGGCTAGCGGGAACACCGGGGAGCTGTTTTTT.

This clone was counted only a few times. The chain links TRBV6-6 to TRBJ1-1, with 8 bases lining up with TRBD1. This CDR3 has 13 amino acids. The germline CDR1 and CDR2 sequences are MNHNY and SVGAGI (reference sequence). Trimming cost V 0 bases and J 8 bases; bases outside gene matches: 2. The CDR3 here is CASSYSGQGEAFF. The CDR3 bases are TGTGCCAGCAGTTACTCAGGACAGGGAGAAGCTTTCTTT.

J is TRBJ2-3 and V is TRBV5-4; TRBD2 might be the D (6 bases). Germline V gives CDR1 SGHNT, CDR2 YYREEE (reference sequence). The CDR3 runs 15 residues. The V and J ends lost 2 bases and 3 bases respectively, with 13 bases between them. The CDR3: CASSLVRESTDTQYF. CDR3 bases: TGTGCCAGCAGCTTAGTCCGGGAGAGTACAGATACGCAGTATTTT.

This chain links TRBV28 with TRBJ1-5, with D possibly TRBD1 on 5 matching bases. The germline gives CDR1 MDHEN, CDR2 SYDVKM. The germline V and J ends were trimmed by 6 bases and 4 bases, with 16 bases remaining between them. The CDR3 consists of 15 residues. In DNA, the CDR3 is TGTGCCAGCAGGTTCGGGGGAACCTCTAATCAGCCCCAGCATTTT. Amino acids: CASRFGGTSNQPQHF.

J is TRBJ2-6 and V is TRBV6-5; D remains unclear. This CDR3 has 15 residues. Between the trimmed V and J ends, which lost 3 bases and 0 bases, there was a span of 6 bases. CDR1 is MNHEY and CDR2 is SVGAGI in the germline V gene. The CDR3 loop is CASSYEASGANVLTF. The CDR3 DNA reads TGTGCCAGCAGTTATGAAGCCTCTGGGGCCAACGTCCTGACTTTC.

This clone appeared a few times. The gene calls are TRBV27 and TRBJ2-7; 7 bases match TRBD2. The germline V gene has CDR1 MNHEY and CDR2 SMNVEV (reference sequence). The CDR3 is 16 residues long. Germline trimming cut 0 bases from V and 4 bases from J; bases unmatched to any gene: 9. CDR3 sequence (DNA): TGTGCCAGCAGTTTATCGGGAGCTAGCGGTCTATACGAGCAGTACTTC. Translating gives CASSLSGASGLYEQYF.

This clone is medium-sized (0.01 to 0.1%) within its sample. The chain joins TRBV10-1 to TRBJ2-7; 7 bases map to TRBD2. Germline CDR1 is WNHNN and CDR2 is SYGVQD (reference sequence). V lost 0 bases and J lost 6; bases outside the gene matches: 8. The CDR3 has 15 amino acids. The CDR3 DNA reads TGCGCCAGCAGTGAGTCGACAGCGGGGAGCTCCGAGCAGTACTTC. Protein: CASSESTAGSSEQYF.

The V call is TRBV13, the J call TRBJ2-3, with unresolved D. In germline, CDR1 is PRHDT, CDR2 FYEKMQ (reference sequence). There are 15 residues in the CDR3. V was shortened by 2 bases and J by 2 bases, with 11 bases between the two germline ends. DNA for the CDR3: TGTGCCAGCAGCTTATACCGGAGTTCCACAGATACGCAGTATTTT. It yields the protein CASSLYRSSTDTQYF.

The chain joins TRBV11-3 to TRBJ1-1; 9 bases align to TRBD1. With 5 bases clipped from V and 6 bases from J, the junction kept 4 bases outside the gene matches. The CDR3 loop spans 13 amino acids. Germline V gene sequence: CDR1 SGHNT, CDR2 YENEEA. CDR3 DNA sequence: TGTGCCAGCAGCCCGGACAGGGGTGCTGAAGCTTTCTTT. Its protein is CASSPDRGAEAFF.

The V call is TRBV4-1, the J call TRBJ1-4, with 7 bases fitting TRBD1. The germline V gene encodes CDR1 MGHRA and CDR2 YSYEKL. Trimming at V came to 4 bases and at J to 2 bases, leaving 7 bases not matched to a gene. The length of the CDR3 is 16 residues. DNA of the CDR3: TGCGCCAGCAGCCCTCTGAGGGACAGTACTAATGAAAAACTGTTTTTT. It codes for CASSPLRDSTNEKLFF.

CDR3 nucleotide sequence: TGTGCCAGCAGTCGGACTAGGGGGAGCGGGGAGGAGACCCAGTACTTC. Its protein product is CASSRTRGSGEETQYF. The chain recombines TRBV28 with TRBJ2-5; maybe TRBD2 (7 bases). Germline CDR1 is MDHEN and CDR2 is SYDVKM. The ends were cut back, 5 bases at V and 5 bases at J, with 21 bases in the middle. CDR3 length: 16 residues.

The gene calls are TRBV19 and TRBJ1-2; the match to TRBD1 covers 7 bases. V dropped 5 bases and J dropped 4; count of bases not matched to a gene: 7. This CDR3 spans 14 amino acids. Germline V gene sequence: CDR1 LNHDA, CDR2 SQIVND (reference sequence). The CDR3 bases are TGTGCCAGTAGTGTGCCGGGACAGACCTATGGCTACACCTTC. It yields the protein CASSVPGQTYGYTF.

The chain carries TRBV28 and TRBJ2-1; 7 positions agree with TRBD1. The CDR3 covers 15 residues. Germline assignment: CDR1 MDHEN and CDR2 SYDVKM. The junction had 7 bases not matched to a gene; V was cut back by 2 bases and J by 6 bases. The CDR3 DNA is TGTGCCAGCAGTTTAATGCCCTCAGGGGGCAATGAGCAGTTCTTC. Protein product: CASSLMPSGGNEQFF.

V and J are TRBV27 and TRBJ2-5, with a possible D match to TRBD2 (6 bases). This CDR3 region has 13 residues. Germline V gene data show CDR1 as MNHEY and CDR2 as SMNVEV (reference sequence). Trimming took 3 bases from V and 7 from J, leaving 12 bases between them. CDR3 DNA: TGTGCCAGCAGTTTGTCGCGGGACTCGACCCAGTACTTC. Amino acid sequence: CASSLSRDSTQYF.